This entry lists 7 T cell receptor beta chains sequenced from one sample in a study of T cells in Graves' hyperthyroidism and ophthalmopathy (dated by TCRdb to 2018 to 2020). The method behind the library was multiplex PCR. Sequencing used an Illumina HiSeq 2000. The TCR beta CDR3 regions were amplified from RNA transcripts. The first round of RT-PCR for the TCR CDR3 was performed with the HTBI primer set and the Qiagen OneStep RT-PCR kit. TCRdb's own reprocessing of the public reads used fastp at Q25 and MiXCR and kept productive beta chains. All rows with the same CDR3 protein become a single entry with the most common DNA and genes. Present in this sample are over 400,000 distinct CDR3 sequences, roughly 14% of which were seen just once. The ten largest clonotypes hold 13% of the sample. The material sequenced was blood. These receptors were obtained from a man aged 18 to 29 with Graves' ophthalmopathy.

This clonotype appeared many times. The genes are TRBV6-5 and TRBJ2-1, with 9 bases matching TRBD2. Losses at the gene ends were 2 bases for V and 2 bases for J; bases not matched to a gene: 1. The CDR3 runs 15 residues. The germline gives CDR1 MNHEY, CDR2 SVGAGI. The CDR3 reads CASSYLAGTYNEQFF. The DNA of the CDR3 is TGTGCCAGCAGTTACCTAGCGGGGACCTACAATGAGCAGTTCTTC.

There are a few counts of this clonotype. This chain links TRBV6-2 or TRBV6-3 with TRBJ2-3; D tentatively fits TRBD1 or TRBD2 (6 bases each). Germline values: CDR1 MNHEY, CDR2 SVGEGT. The CDR3 covers 17 residues. V dropped 5 bases and J dropped 4 bases, with 22 bases sitting between them. This CDR3 is CASSRPPRGPSPDTQYF. Written as DNA, the CDR3 is TGTGCCAGCAGTCGCCCACCTCGGGGGCCTAGTCCAGATACGCAGTATTTT.

V and J are TRBV19 and TRBJ2-1, with 13 bases identical to TRBD2. There are 16 residues in the CDR3. Trimming at V came to 6 bases and at J to 6 bases, leaving 8 bases not matched to a gene. Germline loops: CDR1 LNHDA, CDR2 SQIVND (reference sequence). This CDR3 reads CASSLPGLAGFNEQFF. CDR3 DNA: TGTGCCAGTAGCCTTCCGGGACTAGCGGGATTCAATGAGCAGTTCTTC.

The table lists this clonotype with a count of one. The chain combines TRBV24-1 with TRBJ2-5; D is uncertain. The length of the CDR3 is 14 residues. Trimming left V 1 base short and J 7 bases short, with 12 bases between. The germline CDR1 and CDR2 sequences are KGHDR and SFDVKD. The CDR3 region has the DNA TGTGCCACCAGTGATTTTCCTCCTTTCGGGACCCAGTACTTC. Its protein is CATSDFPPFGTQYF.

This clonotype was found many times. The DNA of the CDR3 is TGTGCCAGCAGCTTAGGAGTCCGGACAGGTGTCTATGGCTACACCTTC. It specifies CASSLGVRTGVYGYTF. The V gene is TRBV7-9, the J gene TRBJ1-2; 7 bases line up with TRBD1. CDR3 length: 16 residues. The V and J ends lost 1 base and 4 bases, in that order; junction bases with no gene match: 9. Germline CDR1 and CDR2: SEHNR and FQNEAQ (reference sequence).

This clonotype was counted ten times or more. V gene TRBV4-1 combines with J gene TRBJ2-7, with 10 bases identical to TRBD2. V trimming: 1 base; J trimming: 2 bases; junction bases outside the gene matches: 5. Germline-derived CDR1 and CDR2 are MGHRA and YSYEKL. The CDR3 loop spans 16 amino acids. The CDR3 is CASSQGPGLAAYEQYF. The DNA of the CDR3 is TGCGCCAGCAGCCAAGGGCCTGGACTAGCGGCCTACGAGCAGTACTTC.

This clonotype turned up a few times. V usage is TRBV20-1 and J usage is TRBJ2-5; TRBD2 might be the D (6 bases). The V gene lost 5 bases and the J gene lost 5 bases, with 18 bases spanning the gap. Germline V gene sequence: CDR1 DFQATT, CDR2 SNEGSKA (reference sequence). This CDR3 comprises 14 residues. The CDR3 here is CSACPGTSSETQYF. The DNA of the CDR3 is TGCAGTGCTTGCCCAGGGACTTCCTCCGAGACCCAGTACTTC.